The 19 T cell receptor beta chains below all came from one sample that was sequenced in a study of cytomegalovirus exposure and HLA in healthy donors (dated by TCRdb to 2016 to 2017). To prepare the library, the immunoSEQ multiplex PCR assay was applied. A mixture of 60 forward primers for TCR Vbeta segments and 13 reverse primers for TCR Jbeta segments was used in the multiplex PCR. The clones in this table, taken by TCRdb from immuneACCESS, are in-frame only. Not every clone is retained; where verified, under half of the shortfall comes from an unresolved V gene, and the cause of the rest is unknown. The sample table holds roughly 260,000 clones, of which roughly 86% were seen once. The leading ten clones occupy approximately 2% of the sample. The specimen was PBMCs. These receptors were collected from a woman in her 40s in good health and CMV-seropositive.

The genes are TRBV5-1 and TRBJ2-5, with 7 bases aligning to TRBD2. The V segment lost 1 base and the J segment 5 bases; nucleotides outside the gene matches: 11. Germline V gene data show CDR1 as SGHRS and CDR2 as YFSETQ. The CDR3 spans 16 residues. The CDR3 reads CASSLLGAQGGETQYF. CDR3 in DNA: TGCGCCAGCAGCTTGCTTGGGGCTCAGGGAGGGGAGACCCAGTACTTC.

The chain carries TRBV5-6 and TRBJ1-1, with D unclear. The CDR3 runs 13 residues. Per the germline V gene, CDR1 is SGHDT and CDR2 is YYEEEE. Deletions cut 4 bases from V and 4 bases from J, with 11 bases between. This chain's CDR3 is CASSPGGSTEAFF. CDR3 sequence (DNA): TGTGCCAGCAGCCCCGGCGGTAGCACTGAAGCTTTCTTT. The full variable domain, completed using reference TRBV5-6 and TRBJ1-1, is DAGVTQSPTHLIKTRGQQVTLRCSPKSGHDTVSWYQQALGQGPQFIFQYYEEEERQRGNFPDRFSGHQFPNYSSELNVNALLLGDSALYLCASSPGGSTEAFFGQGTRLTVV.

This clone turned up a few times. The V call is TRBV7-8, the J call TRBJ2-5, with no clear D. The CDR3 loop spans 15 amino acids. The germline gives CDR1 SGHVS, CDR2 FQNEAQ. V was clipped by 0 bases and J by 2 bases, with 10 bases between them. CDR3 sequence: CASSLAVGSQETQYF. The CDR3 DNA reads as TGTGCCAGCAGCTTAGCGGTGGGCAGTCAAGAGACCCAGTACTTC.

The V call is TRBV28, the J call TRBJ2-1; TRBD1 agrees at 9 bases. With V trimmed by 7 bases and J by 5 bases, 6 bases remained unmatched. The germline gives CDR1 MDHEN, CDR2 SYDVKM. This CDR3 contains 14 residues. CDR3 in amino acids: CASTGTGINNEQFF. Here the CDR3 DNA reads TGTGCCAGCACAGGGACAGGGATAAACAATGAGCAGTTCTTC. Full variable domain (rest looked up from reference TRBV28 and TRBJ2-1): DVKVTQSSRYLVKRTGEKVFLECVQDMDHENMFWYRQDPGLGLRLIYFSYDVKMKEKGDIPEGYSVSREKKERFSLILESASTNQTSMYLCASTGTGINNEQFFGPGTRLTVL.

This sequence joins TRBV30 and TRBJ1-5, with D possibly TRBD1 on 6 matching bases. Germline V CDR1 and CDR2: GTSNPN, SVGIG (reference sequence). This CDR3 region has 16 residues. With 1 base removed from V and 2 bases from J, the gap between germline ends came to 15 bases. For the CDR3, the DNA is TGTGCCTGGAGTGACCCGAGGGGGTTCGGCAATCAGCCCCAGCATTTT. Encoded protein: CAWSDPRGFGNQPQHF.

This clone was recorded a few times. The junction departs from germline at one end; a sequencing error may be responsible. This chain uses TRBV7-9 with TRBJ2-7; 7 bases are a match to TRBD2. Germline CDR1 is SEHNR and CDR2 is FQNEAQ (reference sequence). The CDR3 has 14 amino acids. CDR3 sequence: CSSTLEGGPYEQYF. The CDR3 DNA reads TGTTCCAGCACTCTGGAGGGAGGGCCCTACGAGCAGTACTTC.

V and J are TRBV29-1 and TRBJ2-7; 12 nucleotides align to TRBD2. The CDR3 sequence is 15 residues long. Germline V CDR1 and CDR2: SQVTM, ANQGSEA. V was pared by 4 bases and J by 3 bases, with 7 bases of the junction left unmatched. The CDR3 nucleotides read TGCAGCGTTGGAACTCTAGCGGGAGGGGTCTACGAGCAGTACTTC. This encodes CSVGTLAGGVYEQYF.

V usage is TRBV9 and J usage is TRBJ2-3; D not certain. CDR3 length: 13 residues. Between the trimmed V and J ends, which lost 3 bases and 3 bases, there was a span of 8 bases. The germline V gene has CDR1 SGDLS and CDR2 YYNGEE. In nucleotides, the CDR3 is TGTGCCAGCAGCGCCTTGACTACAGATACGCAGTATTTT. Residues: CASSALTTDTQYF.

The chain is built from TRBV11-2 and TRBJ2-1; 7 bases fit TRBD2. The ends lost 5 bases at V and 5 bases at J; junction bases unmatched: 12. CDR1 is SGHAT and CDR2 is FQNNGV in the germline V gene. The CDR3 length is 16 residues. The CDR3 DNA reads as TGTGCCAGCAGCCTCAGCCTAGGACTAGGCCACAATGAGCAGTTCTTC. Encoded protein: CASSLSLGLGHNEQFF.

The chain has TRBV29-1 and TRBJ2-2; D is uncertain. This CDR3 has 11 residues. Germline V gene sequence: CDR1 SQVTM, CDR2 ANQGSEA. V was pared by 4 bases and J by 4 bases, with 4 bases between. CDR3 coding DNA: TGCAGCGTTGGAGGCACCGGGGAGCTGTTTTTT. Its protein product is CSVGGTGELFF.

This clone has a single count. The chain has TRBV10-3 and TRBJ1-2; D not certain. This CDR3 has 14 amino acids. CDR1 and CDR2 (germline): ENHRY, SYGVKD. The V end was cut by 3 bases, the J end by 2 bases, with 10 bases between. CDR3: CAISEWYSNYGYTF. As DNA, the CDR3 is TGTGCCATCAGTGAATGGTACAGCAACTATGGCTACACCTTC.

On this clone itself: Other DNA sequences within the sample encode an identical CDR3. The CDR3 region is CASSIGGSEQFF. CDR3 coding DNA: TGTGCCAGTAGTATTGGGGGGAGTGAGCAGTTCTTC. The genes are TRBV19 and TRBJ2-1; TRBD2 is a possible D gene (6 bases). Per the germline V gene, CDR1 is LNHDA and CDR2 is SQIVND (reference sequence). CDR3 length: 12 amino acids. Trimming cost V 3 bases and J 9 bases, with 9 bases left between them.

V usage is TRBV6-1 and J usage is TRBJ1-4; unclear D gene. Germline lookup yields CDR1 MNHNS and CDR2 SASEGT. This CDR3 comprises 14 residues. V lost 7 bases and J lost 0, with 9 bases in between. The CDR3 nucleotides read TGTGCCAGCAAGTCGGGAGCAACTAATGAAAAACTGTTTTTT. Protein product: CASKSGATNEKLFF.

The V gene is TRBV19, the J gene TRBJ2-4; D may be TRBD1 (5 bases). The CDR3 is made up of 13 amino acids. Trimming shortened V by 7 bases and J by 0 bases, and 7 bases separated the two germline ends. The germline V gene encodes CDR1 LNHDA and CDR2 SQIVND (reference sequence). The CDR3 here is CASKGVAKNIQYF. The CDR3, as DNA: TGTGCCAGTAAAGGGGTAGCCAAAAACATTCAGTACTTC.

The chain has TRBV27 and TRBJ2-1; D might be TRBD2 (6 bases). V was clipped by 6 bases and J by 8 bases, with 20 bases between them. The CDR3 loop spans 15 amino acids. The V gene's germline CDR1 is MNHEY and CDR2 SMNVEV (reference sequence). The CDR3 DNA sequence: TGTGCCAGCAGCCCCTCCGGGGGATTTCACGATGAGCAGTTCTTC. Protein product: CASSPSGGFHDEQFF.

V and J are TRBV15 and TRBJ2-5; 11 bases map to TRBD1. Germline loops: CDR1 LNHNV, CDR2 YYDKDF (reference sequence). CDR3 length: 16 residues. V gave up 3 bases and J gave up 7 bases; unmatched junction bases: 10. CDR3 sequence: CATSSWTGGVEGTQYF. The DNA of the CDR3 is TGTGCCACCAGCAGCTGGACAGGGGGCGTCGAGGGGACCCAGTACTTC.

Only a few counts were recorded for this clone. The chain carries TRBV6-5 and TRBJ2-3, with D tentatively TRBD2 (5 bases). Trimming removed 2 bases from V and 4 bases from J, with 7 bases in between. The CDR3 contains 13 residues. Germline V lookup: CDR1 MNHEY, CDR2 SVGAGI. The CDR3 DNA reads TGTGCCAGCAGTTACGGGAGTGCAGATACGCAGTATTTT. Encoded protein: CASSYGSADTQYF.

The V gene is TRBV9, the J gene TRBJ2-7, with 7 positions matching TRBD2. This CDR3 is 15 amino acids long. Germline assignment: CDR1 SGDLS and CDR2 YYNGEE. After removal of 4 bases from V and 4 bases from J, the junction contained 11 bases not matched to a gene. This chain's CDR3 is CASSPSHGGGYEQYF. In DNA, the CDR3 is TGTGCCAGCAGCCCCTCCCATGGGGGAGGGTACGAGCAGTACTTC.

This clone was detected once. The V and J genes are TRBV6-1 and TRBJ2-1; 12 positions match TRBD2. CDR3 length: 16 residues. Germline lookup yields CDR1 MNHNS and CDR2 SASEGT. After removal of 3 bases from V and 5 bases from J, the junction contained 5 bases not matched to a gene. The CDR3, as DNA: TGTGCCAGCAGTGACCCTCGGACTAGCGGGAACAATGAGCAGTTCTTC. Its protein product is CASSDPRTSGNNEQFF.